The sequence of this T cell receptor beta chain was determined in a study of cytomegalovirus exposure and HLA in healthy donors. The study ran its PCR with 60 Vbeta and 13 Jbeta primers. Method: immunoSEQ multiplex PCR; TCRdb's copy keeps in-frame clones and lacks some. The sample has 95,000 to 150,000 clones, over 75% seen once; the top ten hold around 2%. The CDR3 contains 14 residues. V lost 4 bases and J lost 2, with 10 bases in between. Germline CDR1 reads LNHDA; CDR2 reads SQIVND (reference sequence). Sequencing was carried out using PBMCs. This clonotype was obtained from a man aged 30 to 39 in good health and CMV-seronegative. V and J are TRBV19 and TRBJ2-3; tentatively, D is TRBD1 (6 bases). CDR3 nucleotides: TGTGCCAGTAGTAGGGGACAAGTCACAGATACGCAGTATTTT. Residues: CASSRGQVTDTQYF.